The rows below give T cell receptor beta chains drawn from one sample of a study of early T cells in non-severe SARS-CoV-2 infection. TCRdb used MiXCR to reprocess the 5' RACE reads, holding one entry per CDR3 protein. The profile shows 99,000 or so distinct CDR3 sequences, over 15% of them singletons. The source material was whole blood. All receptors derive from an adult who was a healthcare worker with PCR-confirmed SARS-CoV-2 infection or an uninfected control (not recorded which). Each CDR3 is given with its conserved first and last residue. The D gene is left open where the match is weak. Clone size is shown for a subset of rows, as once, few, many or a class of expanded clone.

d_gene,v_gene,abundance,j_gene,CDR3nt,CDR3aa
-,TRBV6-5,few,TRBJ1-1,TGTGCCAGCAGTACCTACACTGAAGCTTTCTTT,CASSTYTEAFF
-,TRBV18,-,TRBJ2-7,TGTGCCAGCTCACCAGGGGACGAGCAGTACTTC,CASSPGDEQYF
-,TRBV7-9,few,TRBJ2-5,TGTGCCAGCAGCGCTAGCTGGGGAGAGACCCAGTACTTC,CASSASWGETQYF
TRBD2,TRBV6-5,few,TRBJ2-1,TGTGCCAGCAGTTACGGAGACGGGGGGAATGAGCAGTTCTTC,CASSYGDGGNEQFF
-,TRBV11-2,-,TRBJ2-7,TGTGCCAGCAGCTTAGCACAGGCGTCGTCCTACGAGCAGTACTTC,CASSLAQASSYEQYF
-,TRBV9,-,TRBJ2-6,TGTGCCAGCAGCTCGCCGAGGGCCAACGTCCTGACTTTC,CASSSPRANVLTF
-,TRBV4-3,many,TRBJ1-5,TGCGCCAGCAGCCAAGATTTTCGGACCCTAGGTCAGCCCCAGCATTTT,CASSQDFRTLGQPQHF
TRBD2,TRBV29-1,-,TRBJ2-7,TGCAGCGTTGTGGTAGCGGGAGTTAGAGAGCAGTACTTC,CSVVVAGVREQYF
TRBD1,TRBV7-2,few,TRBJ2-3,TGTGCCATACAGGCAGGGGGTATTTCAGATACGCAGTATTTT,CAIQAGGISDTQYF
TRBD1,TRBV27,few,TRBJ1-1,TGTGCCAGCAGCCAGGGGGGGGCGAACACTGAAGCTTTCTTT,CASSQGGANTEAFF
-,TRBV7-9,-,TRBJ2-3,TGTGCCAGCAGCTCGGACATAGCTCGCACAGATACGCAGTATTTT,CASSSDIARTDTQYF
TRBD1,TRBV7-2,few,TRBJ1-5,TGTGCCAGCGGGGGACAGGGCAATCAGCCCCAGCATTTT,CASGGQGNQPQHF
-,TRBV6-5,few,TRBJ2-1,TGTGCCAGCAGTTCCCGCAGGCCCTACAATGAGCAGTTCTTC,CASSSRRPYNEQFF
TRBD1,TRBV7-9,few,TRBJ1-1,TGTGCCAGCAGCTCGACAGGGGGCGTAAACACTGAAGCTTTCTTT,CASSSTGGVNTEAFF
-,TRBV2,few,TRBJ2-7,TGTGCCAGCGGGCAAAGACAGTCCTACGAGCAGTACTTC,CASGQRQSYEQYF
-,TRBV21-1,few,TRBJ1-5,TGTGCCAGCAGCAAAGTATGCTTCAGGGCCTATAGCAATCAGCCCCAGCATTTT,CASSKVCFRAYSNQPQHF
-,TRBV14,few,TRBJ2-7,TGTGCCAGCAGCCAAGTAGGTCCCGGGGGTGGATACAGGTACGAGCAGTACTTC,CASSQVGPGGGYRYEQYF
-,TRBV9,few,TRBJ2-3,TGTGCCAGCAGCTCCGGGACGATCCGCACAGATACGCAGTATTTT,CASSSGTIRTDTQYF
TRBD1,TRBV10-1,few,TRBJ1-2,TGCGCCAGCAGCCAGGGGGAGGACTATGGCTACACCTTC,CASSQGEDYGYTF
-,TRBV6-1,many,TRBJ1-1,TGTGCCAGCAGGGAGTTCAAAGCTTTCTTT,CASREFKAFF
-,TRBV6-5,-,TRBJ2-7,TGTGCCAGCAGTTACTCCCCCGGGACTCCCCTCTCTGAGCAGTACTTC,CASSYSPGTPLSEQYF
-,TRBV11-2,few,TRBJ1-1,TGTGCCAGCAGCCTCGGAGGCGTCACTGAAGCTTTCTTT,CASSLGGVTEAFF
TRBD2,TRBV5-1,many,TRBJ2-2,TGCGCCAGCAGCAAAGGGACTAGCGGAGCCGGGGAGCTGTTTTTT,CASSKGTSGAGELFF
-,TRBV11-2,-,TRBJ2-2,TGTGCCAGCAGCTTGAATCCAACCAACACCGGGGAGCTGTTTTTT,CASSLNPTNTGELFF
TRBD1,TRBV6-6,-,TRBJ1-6,TGTGCCAGCAGTTACTCGCGGGACAGGGTGTATGAAGCACCCCTCCACTTT,CASSYSRDRVYEAPLHF
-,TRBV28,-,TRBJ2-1,TGTGCCAGCAGTGACAGGACGGACGCCAATGAGCAGTTCTTC,CASSDRTDANEQFF
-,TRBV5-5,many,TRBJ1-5,TGTGCCAGCAGCCCCACGGCCCTTGGGAGCAAGCATTTT,CASSPTALGSKHF
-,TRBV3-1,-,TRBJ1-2,TGTGCCAGCGGCGACAGGAACTATGGCTACACCTTC,CASGDRNYGYTF
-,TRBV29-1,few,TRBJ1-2,TGCAGCGTGGGGGGAGGCTATGGCTACACCTTC,CSVGGGYGYTF
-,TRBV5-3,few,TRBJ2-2,TGTGCCAGAAGCTTGGTCTTTTTTTTCGAGCTTTGCGGACCGAACACCGGGGAGCTGTTTTTT,CARSLVFFFELCGPNTGELFF
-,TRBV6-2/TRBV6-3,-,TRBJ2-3,TGTGCCAGCAGCCAACCGACCCTTCGCACAGATACGCAGTATTTT,CASSQPTLRTDTQYF
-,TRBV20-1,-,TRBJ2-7,TGCAGTGCTAGAGATGGGGACGAGCAGTACTTC,CSARDGDEQYF
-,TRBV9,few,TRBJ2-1,TGTGCCAGCAGCGTAGGGCCCTACAATGAGCAGTTCTTC,CASSVGPYNEQFF
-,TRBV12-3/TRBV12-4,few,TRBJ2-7,TGTGCCAGCAGTTATGAGGGGAATTCCTACGAGCAGTACTTC,CASSYEGNSYEQYF
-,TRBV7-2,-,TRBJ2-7,TGTGCCAGCAGCGCCCGGAGAGACTCCTACGAGCAGTACTTC,CASSARRDSYEQYF
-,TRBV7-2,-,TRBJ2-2,TGTGCCAGCAGCTCAACTCGGGACGGCGCGAACACCGGGGAGCTGTTTTTT,CASSSTRDGANTGELFF
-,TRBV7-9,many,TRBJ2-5,TGTGCCAGCAGCCCTGGGACCTCAGAGACCCAGTACTTC,CASSPGTSETQYF
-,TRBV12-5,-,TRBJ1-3,TGTGCTAGTGGTTTGTGGTCTGGAAACACCATATATTTT,CASGLWSGNTIYF
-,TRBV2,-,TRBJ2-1,TGTGCCAGCAGGGGGGTAGGAGTCTACAATGAGCAGTTCTTC,CASRGVGVYNEQFF
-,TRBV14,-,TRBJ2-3,TGTGCCAGCAGTCGAAGGGGCCTAGGTGATACGCAGTATTTT,CASSRRGLGDTQYF
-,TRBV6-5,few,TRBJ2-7,TGTGCCAGCAGTTACTCGATTTCAGGGAACGAGCAGTACTTC,CASSYSISGNEQYF
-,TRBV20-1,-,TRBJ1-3,TGCAGTGCCCTGGGGTTTTTCTCTGGAAACACCATATATTTT,CSALGFFSGNTIYF
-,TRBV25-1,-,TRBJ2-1,TGTGCCAGCACAGACACAAACTACAATGAGCAGTTCTTC,CASTDTNYNEQFF
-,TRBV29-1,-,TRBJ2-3,TGCAGCGTTGAAGATCAAGCTTATACGCAGTATTTT,CSVEDQAYTQYF
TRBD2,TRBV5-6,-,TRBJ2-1,TGTGCCAGCAGCTTGTATGAGGGAGGGCGGGTCAATGAGCAGTTCTTC,CASSLYEGGRVNEQFF